Given below is one TCR beta chain in context. Antigen: not known. PCR used 60 Vbeta primers and 13 Jbeta primers. Clones were read by immunoSEQ multiplex PCR, and TCRdb kept only the in-frame ones, dropping some. This table holds 90,000 or so clones, around 74% found once. The data originate from a study of cytomegalovirus exposure and HLA in healthy donors. Study-level information: An earlier analysis identified more than 95 million unique TCR beta sequences in about 179 million T cells. Study observations and caveats: In a later analysis, at a false discovery rate of 0.05, some 17,000 TCR beta sequences were associated with HLA alleles.

The CDR3 has 17 residues. CDR1 and CDR2 (germline): MGHRA, YSYEKL. V lost 2 bases to trimming and J lost 6 bases; unmatched junction nucleotides: 13. The sequence came from a young man in good health and CMV-seropositive. The gene calls are TRBV4-1 and TRBJ2-3; 8 bases map to TRBD2. Sequencing input: PBMCs. The CDR3 nucleotides are TGCGCCAGCAGCCAAACACTATCACTAGCGGCGCAGGATACGCAGTATTTT. This encodes CASSQTLSLAAQDTQYF.